The TCR beta chain described here comes from a study of Graves' ophthalmopathy and Graves' hyperthyroidism. Findings and limits, study-wide: Blood contained most expanded thyroid clonotypes exceeding 0.001 frequency.

Germline CDR1 MDHEN, CDR2 SYDVKM. The CDR3 spans 16 residues. Trimming at V came to 5 bases and at J to 3 bases, leaving 11 bases not matched to a gene. This clonotype was seen at least ten times. Its target is unknown. None of the included patients had other autoimmune diseases, uncontrolled infections, pregnancy or lactation, as these led to exclusion. PBMCs originated in 7.5 to 10 ml of fresh peripheral blood. RNA transcripts yielded amplified TCR beta CDR3 regions. Following a first-round RT-PCR that used HTBI primers, a second-round multiplex PCR was carried out. MiXCR, run by TCRdb on the multiplex PCR reads, gives a single entry per CDR3 protein. This table holds 300,000 to 500,000 distinct CDR3 sequences, 15% found once.

The clonotype was recovered from a woman under 30 with stable Graves' hyperthyroidism. The rearrangement links TRBV28 to TRBJ1-2; 8 bases agree with TRBD1. Specimen: peripheral blood. The CDR3 coding sequence is TGTGCCAGCAGTCTCCACTGGACAGGGCAAGACTATGGCTACACCTTC. It yields the protein CASSLHWTGQDYGYTF.